The 15 T cell receptor beta chains below come from one sample, sequenced in a study of Ad26.COV2.S vaccination and SARS-CoV-2 variants. Sequenced by immunoSEQ multiplex PCR; TCRdb stores in-frame clones only, minus some. The sample shows hundreds of thousands of clones, around 89% of them seen only once. Treatment: roughly 18 received Ad26.COV2.S at low or high dose, single or two shots; about five received placebo; per-sample allocation not given. Samples analyzed were those drawn on day 63 after the first vaccine or placebo injection. The source material was peripheral blood, sampled in a trial of Ad26.COV2.S vaccine versus placebo. These receptors were collected from a person between 18 and 65 years old who received the Ad26.COV2.S COVID-19 vaccine or a placebo.

The V call is TRBV27, the J call TRBJ2-2; D not resolved. The length of the CDR3 is 16 residues. The germline V and J ends were trimmed by 1 base and 4 bases, with 13 bases remaining between them. Germline CDR1 MNHEY, CDR2 SMNVEV (reference sequence). The CDR3 loop reads CASSLWLGVGTGELFF. Here the CDR3 DNA reads TGTGCCAGCAGTTTATGGCTTGGGGTTGGCACCGGGGAGCTGTTTTTT.

The rearrangement links TRBV29-1 to TRBJ1-2; D ambiguous. The CDR3 is 14 residues long. The ends were cut back, 0 bases at V and 2 bases at J, with 10 bases in the middle. CDR1 SQVTM and CDR2 ANQGSEA come from the germline V gene. The CDR3 bases are TGCAGCGTTGAAGATCCCGTCCGGAACTATGGCTACACCTTC. It translates to CSVEDPVRNYGYTF.

The genes are TRBV28 and TRBJ1-1; D unclear. The germline gives CDR1 MDHEN, CDR2 SYDVKM. This CDR3 spans 13 amino acids. V shed 5 bases and J shed 4 bases, with 11 bases lying between them. CDR3 region: CASSTGPSTEAFF. Here the CDR3 DNA reads TGTGCCAGCAGTACCGGCCCGAGCACTGAAGCTTTCTTT. The full variable domain, with the rest looked up from reference TRBV28 and TRBJ1-1, is DVKVTQSSRYLVKRTGEKVFLECVQDMDHENMFWYRQDPGLGLRLIYFSYDVKMKEKGDIPEGYSVSREKKERFSLILESASTNQTSMYLCASSTGPSTEAFFGQGTRLTVV.

This clone was counted only a few times. The chain combines TRBV2 with TRBJ2-1, with 13 nucleotides matching TRBD2. Germline CDR1 SNHLY, CDR2 FYNNEI. The CDR3 runs to 15 residues. Losses at the gene ends were 5 bases for V and 7 bases for J; bases not matched to a gene: 5. The CDR3 reads CASSKLAGGPNEQFF. In DNA form, the CDR3 reads TGTGCCAGCAGTAAACTAGCGGGGGGGCCTAATGAGCAGTTCTTC.

This clone occurred a few times. The CDR3 nucleotides are TGTGCCAGCGAGGAGGGGGCAGGGGGGTACGGTGAGCAGTTCTTC. Translation gives CASEEGAGGYGEQFF. The chain combines TRBV11-3 with TRBJ2-1; TRBD1 is a possible D gene (7 bases). The V gene lost 8 bases and the J gene lost 9 bases, with 23 bases spanning the gap. Germline loops: CDR1 SGHNT, CDR2 YENEEA. The CDR3 sequence is 15 residues long.

This chain links TRBV6-6 with TRBJ1-2, with D possibly matching TRBD1 (5 bases). Germline V gives CDR1 MNHNY, CDR2 SVGAGI (reference sequence). The CDR3 sequence is 15 residues long. The V and J ends lost 4 bases and 4 bases respectively, with 16 bases between them. The CDR3 spells CASSSLKTATYGYTF. The CDR3 DNA reads as TGTGCCAGCAGTTCCCTAAAGACAGCTACCTATGGCTACACCTTC.

This chain uses TRBV19 with TRBJ1-2; no clear D. The CDR3 length is 14 residues. Germline V gene data show CDR1 as LNHDA and CDR2 as SQIVND (reference sequence). V lost 5 bases and J 5 bases, leaving 15 bases between the germline ends. Written as DNA, the CDR3 is TGTGCCAGTAGTCCCCACAGCTCGAGGTATGGCTACACCTTC. It yields the protein CASSPHSSRYGYTF.

The J gene is TRBJ2-7, the V gene TRBV5-1, with no clear D. Trimming took off 3 bases at V and 6 bases at J, with 22 bases between the two ends. The CDR3 has 16 amino acids. The germline CDR1 and CDR2 sequences are SGHRS and YFSETQ. The CDR3 sequence is CASSSAVGFSSREQYF. CDR3 nucleotide sequence: TGCGCCAGCAGCTCCGCCGTGGGGTTCAGTTCTCGCGAGCAGTACTTC.

The CDR3 sequence is CASSTGYSSNQPQHF. The CDR3 region has the DNA TGTGCCAGCAGTACTGGGTATTCAAGCAATCAGCCCCAGCATTTT. This rearrangement joins TRBV28 to TRBJ1-5; D gene unclear. The CDR3 covers 15 residues. Trimming removed 5 bases at V and 1 base at J, with 12 bases between. CDR1 is MDHEN, CDR2 SYDVKM, per germline.

The V and J genes are TRBV3-1 (or the pseudogene TRBV3-2) and TRBJ2-1; the match to TRBD1 covers 9 bases. The CDR3 is made up of 15 amino acids. With V trimmed by 4 bases and J by 10 bases, 11 bases remained unmatched. CDR1 is LGHDT, CDR2 YNNKEL, per germline (reference sequence). CDR3 residues: CASSPTLNRGQEQFF. The DNA of the CDR3 is TGTGCCAGCAGCCCCACCCTTAACAGGGGGCAGGAGCAGTTCTTC.

J is TRBJ2-1 and V is TRBV3-1 (or the pseudogene TRBV3-2), with a possible D match to TRBD2 (6 bases). The germline V gene has CDR1 LGHDT and CDR2 YNNKEL (reference sequence). V lost 0 bases and J lost 9, with 9 bases in between. This CDR3 region has 13 residues. CDR3 residues: CASSQDGGSEQFF. As DNA, the CDR3 is TGTGCCAGCAGCCAAGACGGGGGTAGTGAGCAGTTCTTC.

This clone was recorded only once. The rearrangement links TRBV5-1 to TRBJ2-1; the D is unclear. CDR1 is SGHRS, CDR2 YFSETQ, per germline. V was trimmed by 1 base and J by 8 bases, leaving 7 bases between them. This CDR3 contains 12 residues. CDR3 residues: CASSLTNYEQFF. The CDR3 DNA follows: TGCGCCAGCAGCTTGACTAATTATGAGCAGTTCTTC.

A note on this clone: The sample contains more than one DNA sequence encoding this CDR3. This chain links TRBV5-1 with TRBJ1-1; D is undetermined. Trimming shortened V by 0 bases and J by 2 bases, and 8 bases separated the two germline ends. CDR1 is SGHRS, CDR2 YFSETQ, per germline. CDR3 length: 14 residues. CDR3 residues: CASSLGPANTEAFF. CDR3 sequence (DNA): TGCGCCAGCAGCTTGGGGCCAGCTAACACTGAAGCTTTCTTT.

This chain connects TRBV18 to TRBJ2-1, with D perhaps TRBD1 or TRBD2 (5 bases each). V gave up 6 bases and J gave up 2 bases, with 17 bases separating them. Germline assignment: CDR1 KGHSH and CDR2 LQKENI. The CDR3 totals 16 residues. CDR3 DNA sequence: TGTGCCAGCTCGCGTTCCGGGACCGGGACCTACAATGAGCAGTTCTTC. As protein: CASSRSGTGTYNEQFF.

Only a few counts were recorded for this clone. The V gene is TRBV6-1, the J gene TRBJ1-2, with D unresolved. The CDR3 covers 12 residues. V shed 4 bases and J shed 7 bases, with 10 bases lying between them. Germline CDR1 is MNHNS and CDR2 is SASEGT. CDR3 DNA sequence: TGTGCCAGCAGTGCAGCCCCGGCTGGCTACACCTTC. This codes for CASSAAPAGYTF.